These 23 T cell receptor beta chains were all obtained from the same sample, sequenced in a study of blood T cell repertoires in COVID-19. Only in-frame clones appear in the TCRdb table, and some are missing; sequencing was by immunoSEQ multiplex PCR. The table lists some 260,000 clones, 80% to 90% of them singletons. The sequenced material came from peripheral blood. All receptors come from a man older than 75 with acute or convalescent COVID-19.

Comment on this clone: Relative to the germline gene, one junction end is altered; a read error may explain this. The chain employs TRBV5-1 and TRBJ1-1; D is possibly TRBD1 (6 bases). Germline V gene sequence: CDR1 SGHRS, CDR2 YFSETQ. The CDR3 is 12 residues long. CDR3 region: CASSLRGHEGIF. CDR3 coding DNA: TGCGCCAGCAGCTTGCGGGGACATGAGGGAATCTTT.

This chain joins TRBV7-3 and TRBJ2-7, with D hard to call. Germline V CDR1 and CDR2: SGHTA, FQGTGA. This CDR3 has 14 amino acids. V dropped 4 bases and J dropped 6 bases, with 16 bases sitting between them. CDR3 in DNA: TGTGCCAGCAGCTCAATACCCGGAGCATCCGAGCAGTACTTC. Protein product: CASSSIPGASEQYF.

V gene TRBV7-2 combines with J gene TRBJ1-4; D might be TRBD1 (6 bases). Trimming took 5 bases from V and 7 from J, leaving 20 bases between them. The CDR3 totals 16 residues. Germline loops: CDR1 SGHTA, CDR2 FQGNSA. The CDR3 loop reads CASSPRTAVGTEKLFF. CDR3 coding DNA: TGTGCCAGCAGCCCCAGGACAGCGGTTGGAACTGAAAAACTGTTTTTT.

The rearrangement joins TRBV6-2 or TRBV6-3 to TRBJ2-3, with D perhaps TRBD1 (6 bases). Germline values: CDR1 MNHEY, CDR2 SVGEGT. V gave up 6 bases and J gave up 7 bases, with 20 bases separating them. CDR3 length: 15 amino acids. CDR3 nucleotides: TGTGCCAGCAGCTTACTTGGAACAGGGATGAATACGCAGTATTTT. Amino acids: CASSLLGTGMNTQYF.

The rearrangement uses TRBV12-3 or TRBV12-4 and TRBJ1-1; 8 nucleotides agree with TRBD1. The V segment lost 1 base and the J segment 10 bases; nucleotides outside the gene matches: 5. CDR3 length: 13 amino acids. As DNA, the CDR3 is TGTGCCAGCAGTTTAGGCCAGGGGGCTGGAGCTTTCTTT. Protein: CASSLGQGAGAFF.

The chain combines TRBV7-2 with TRBJ2-5; 7 nucleotides match TRBD2. Per germline, CDR1 SGHTA and CDR2 FQGNSA. This CDR3 is 15 amino acids long. J lost 5 bases, V lost 6 bases, and 12 bases had no gene match. The CDR3 sequence is CASSSRAGFHETQYF. In DNA form, the CDR3 reads TGTGCCAGCAGTTCCCGAGCGGGATTTCATGAGACCCAGTACTTC.

This chain uses TRBV2 with TRBJ1-2, with D perhaps TRBD1 (6 bases). The germline gives CDR1 SNHLY, CDR2 FYNNEI. V lost 6 bases and J 7 bases, leaving 12 bases between the germline ends. The CDR3 is 12 amino acids. The CDR3 DNA is TGTGCCAGCAGGGGGGACATCAGTGGCTACACCTTC. Translation: CASRGDISGYTF. The variable domain in full, completed from reference TRBV2 and TRBJ1-2, reads EPEVTQTPSHQVTQMGQEVILRCVPISNHLYFYWYRQILGQKVEFLVSFYNNEISEKSEIFDDQFSVERPDGSNFTLKIRSTKLEDSAMYFCASRGDISGYTFGSGTRLTVV.

The chain recombines TRBV24-1 with TRBJ1-5, with TRBD1 matching 8 bases. With V trimmed by 0 bases and J by 0 bases, 9 bases remained unmatched. The germline V gene encodes CDR1 KGHDR and CDR2 SFDVKD. The length of the CDR3 is 19 residues. The CDR3 protein is CATSDLLQGVTYSNQPQHF. Here the CDR3 DNA reads TGTGCCACCAGTGATTTGCTACAGGGGGTAACTTATAGCAATCAGCCCCAGCATTTT.

The CDR3 protein is CASSPLLRGGYGYTF. In DNA form, the CDR3 reads TGTGCCAGCAGCCCCCTTTTGCGTGGTGGCTATGGCTACACCTTC. This chain links TRBV3-1 (or the pseudogene TRBV3-2) with TRBJ1-2, with D unresolved. The CDR3 spans 15 residues. CDR1 and CDR2 from the germline V gene are LGHDT and YNNKEL (reference sequence). V lost 4 bases, J lost 4 bases, and 16 bases lay in between.

The V gene is TRBV7-9, the J gene TRBJ2-7; a possible D gene is TRBD2 (5 bases). Germline V gives CDR1 SEHNR, CDR2 FQNEAQ (reference sequence). This CDR3 has 14 residues. V dropped 1 base and J dropped 6 bases, with 13 bases sitting between them. In nucleotides, the CDR3 is TGTGCCAGCAGCTTAGTTCCGCCTAGCTCCGAGCAGTACTTC. It encodes CASSLVPPSSEQYF.

The chain recombines TRBV6-1 with TRBJ2-5; D is uncertain. The CDR3 contains 15 residues. Germline V lookup: CDR1 MNHNS, CDR2 SASEGT. Trimming took 1 base from V and 5 from J, leaving 14 bases between them. Here the CDR3 reads CASSEDDRRYETQYF. In DNA form, the CDR3 reads TGTGCCAGCAGTGAAGATGACCGGAGATATGAGACCCAGTACTTC.

The chain joins TRBV18 to TRBJ1-5, with TRBD1 matching over 10 bases. This CDR3 is 15 amino acids long. Trimming cost V 1 base and J 4 bases; bases outside gene matches: 1. Germline CDR1 KGHSH, CDR2 LQKENI. CDR3 amino acids: CASSPQGQGNQPQHF. CDR3 DNA sequence: TGTGCCAGCTCACCACAGGGACAGGGGAATCAGCCCCAGCATTTT.

Comments on this clone: Other DNA sequences within the sample encode an identical CDR3. The gene calls are TRBV6-1 and TRBJ1-5, with D hard to call. The CDR3 extends over 14 amino acids. V shed 3 bases and J shed 0 bases, with 6 bases lying between them. Germline V gene data show CDR1 as MNHNS and CDR2 as SASEGT. The CDR3 spells CASSEQYSNQPQHF. The CDR3 nucleotides are TGTGCCAGCAGTGAGCAGTATAGCAATCAGCCCCAGCATTTT.

As to this clone: Other DNA sequences in the sample encode the same CDR3. The V gene is TRBV7-2, the J gene TRBJ1-1, with TRBD1 matching 8 bases. Germline assignment: CDR1 SGHTA and CDR2 FQGNSA. The CDR3 is 15 amino acids. The trim removed 1 base at V and 0 bases at J, leaving 1 base unmatched. The CDR3 sequence is CASSLEGQVNTEAFF. The CDR3 nucleotides read TGTGCCAGCAGCTTAGAGGGACAGGTGAACACTGAAGCTTTCTTT.

The rearrangement links TRBV2 to TRBJ2-3; the match to TRBD2 covers 12 bases. Germline CDR1 and CDR2: SNHLY and FYNNEI. This CDR3 is built from 16 residues. V shed 5 bases, J shed 2 bases, and the junction held 5 bases outside the gene matches. CDR3 protein: CASSRGLAGTTDTQYF. In DNA, the CDR3 is TGTGCCAGCAGTCGAGGACTAGCGGGGACCACAGATACGCAGTATTTT.

This rearrangement joins TRBV28 to TRBJ1-3, with TRBD1 matching over 8 bases. The length of the CDR3 is 16 residues. Per the germline V gene, CDR1 is MDHEN and CDR2 is SYDVKM. The V gene end was trimmed by 6 bases and the J gene end by 2 bases; junction bases not matched to a gene: 9. The CDR3 DNA follows: TGTGCCAGCAGCCACCACGGGACAGGACCTGGAAACACCATATATTTT. This gives the protein CASSHHGTGPGNTIYF.

The rearrangement links TRBV7-9 to TRBJ1-4; 7 bases are a match to TRBD1. The J segment lost 3 bases and the V segment lost 4 bases, leaving 11 bases of the junction unmatched. The germline V gene encodes CDR1 SEHNR and CDR2 FQNEAQ (reference sequence). The CDR3 is 17 amino acids. Written as DNA, the CDR3 is TGTGCCAGCAGCTCCCGGGACAAGGGGGCTTCTAATGAAAAACTGTTTTTT. This translates into CASSSRDKGASNEKLFF. The whole variable domain, remainder taken from reference TRBV7-9 and TRBJ1-4, is DTGVSQNPRHKITKRGQNVTFRCDPISEHNRLYWYRQTLGQGPEFLTYFQNEAQLEKSRLLSDRFSAERPKGSFSTLEIQRTEQGDSAMYLCASSSRDKGASNEKLFFGSGTQLSVL.

The genes are TRBV24-1 and TRBJ2-6; a possible D gene is TRBD1 (6 bases). Per germline, CDR1 KGHDR and CDR2 SFDVKD. This CDR3 comprises 15 residues. Trimming pared 9 bases from V and 0 bases from J, leaving 11 bases between. This CDR3 reads CATGTSSSGANVLTF. DNA for the CDR3: TGTGCCACCGGGACATCAAGCTCTGGGGCCAACGTCCTGACTTTC.

The rearrangement uses TRBV3-1 (or the pseudogene TRBV3-2) and TRBJ1-6; 10 nucleotides line up with TRBD1. The CDR3 consists of 14 residues. J lost 10 bases, V lost 6 bases, and 6 bases had no gene match. CDR1 and CDR2 (germline): LGHDT, YNNKEL (reference sequence). CDR3 residues: CASSQGQGKSPLHF. The DNA for the CDR3 is TGTGCCAGCAGTCAGGGACAGGGGAAGTCACCCCTCCACTTT.

This chain uses TRBV19 with TRBJ2-7; 8 bases are a match to TRBD2. This CDR3 is built from 14 residues. Germline trimming cut 2 bases from V and 2 bases from J; bases unmatched to any gene: 2. Germline V lookup: CDR1 LNHDA, CDR2 SQIVND (reference sequence). The CDR3 nucleotides read TGTGCCAGTAGTATATCGGGGGGGACCTACGAGCAGTACTTC. Its translation is CASSISGGTYEQYF.

The chain's CDR3 is CASSLSGGRDEQYF. CDR3 coding DNA: TGTGCCAGCAGCTTATCGGGGGGCCGGGACGAGCAGTACTTC. The V gene is TRBV11-2, the J gene TRBJ2-7, with TRBD2 as a possible D gene (7 bases). There are 14 residues in the CDR3. The germline CDR1 and CDR2 sequences are SGHAT and FQNNGV. The V end lost 2 bases, the J end lost 5 bases, and 13 bases lay between the germline ends.

A few counts support this clone. The chain has TRBV7-2 and TRBJ1-1; 7 positions agree with TRBD1. Germline CDR1 SGHTA, CDR2 FQGNSA. CDR3 length: 13 amino acids. J lost 7 bases, V lost 6 bases, and 8 bases had no gene match. CDR3 sequence (DNA): TGTGCCAGCAGGTTGACAGGGATGAGTGAAGCTTTCTTT. Encoded protein: CASRLTGMSEAFF.

The chain is built from TRBV10-2 and TRBJ1-1; 8 bases align to TRBD1. V trimming: 7 bases; J trimming: 5 bases; junction bases outside the gene matches: 9. The germline CDR1 and CDR2 sequences are WSHSY and SAAADI. The CDR3 is 14 residues long. CDR3 in DNA: TGCGCCAGCACTATGACAGGGGCGGTGACTGAAGCTTTCTTT. Its translation is CASTMTGAVTEAFF.